This TCR beta chain was captured in a study of shared clonotypes between healthy human individuals. General observations from the study: Donors were few, which limited the genetic and exposure-history diversity represented. Between several donors, naive CD4 clonotypes were shared at a level of about 5%.

This clone has only one observation. No antigen is known for it. The same CDR3 also results from other DNA sequences found in this sample. With 5 bases clipped from V and 1 base from J, the junction kept 4 bases outside the gene matches. This CDR3 contains 14 residues. Germline values: CDR1 SEHNR, CDR2 FQNEAQ (reference sequence). Using immunoSEQ multiplex PCR, the repertoire was profiled, and TCRdb retains in-frame clones only, with some absent. There are 2 million or so clones in the sample; about 95% occur only once, and roughly 1% lies in the top ten. Selected positively for CCR7 and CD45RO-negative, naive CD8 cells excluded terminally differentiated effector memory CD45RA+ cells.

The chain combines TRBV7-9 with TRBJ2-7; 8 nucleotides align to TRBD1. The TCR sequence derives from a man younger than 30 in good health. Sequencing input: naive CD8+ T cells sorted from blood. The chain's CDR3 is CASSPRDRSYEQYF. The DNA of the CDR3 is TGTGCCAGCAGCCCTCGGGACAGGTCCTACGAGCAGTACTTC.